The following is a T cell receptor (beta chain) sequence with its context. Its target is not known. The second PCR ran about 7 to 12 cycles with a sample-barcoded 5' primer and J-beta primers. One entry per CDR3 protein results from TCRdb running MiXCR on the 5' RACE reads. The table has hundreds of thousands of distinct CDR3 sequences, 20% to 25% seen once; the top ten hold 3.5% to 4%. These data belong to a study of blood T cells in healthy people across ages. The study's findings and limits: Among T cells, TCR beta diversity per million cells dropped roughly linearly as age rose. It was held that the diversity estimates obtained from one million T cells were underestimates. A strong correlation between TCR beta diversity and naive T cell percentage was seen.

V gave up 5 bases and J gave up 8 bases; unmatched junction bases: 5. Germline CDR1 MNHEY, CDR2 SVGAGI. CDR3 size: 13 residues. Sequencing was done on a sample of blood. V usage is TRBV6-5 and J usage is TRBJ2-4; 8 nucleotides align to TRBD1. The receptor was derived from a man aged 70 or older in good health. The CDR3 nucleotides are TGTGCCAGCAGTCTGGACAGGGATGACATTCAGTACTTC. Its protein is CASSLDRDDIQYF.